This entry features one T cell receptor (beta chain) sequence. Germline V CDR1 and CDR2: LNHDA, SQIVND (reference sequence). Trimming stripped 4 bases from V and 0 bases from J, with 12 bases between. The CDR3 extends over 15 amino acids. The data belong to a study of regulatory T cells in long-lasting Graves disease. The time point: newly diagnosed GD, antithyroid drugs for less than 3 months. Construction of the TCR library relied on RNA isolated from PBMCs. HTBI primers from iRepertoire and Arm-PCR of CDR3 regions yielded the TCR beta libraries. Via MiXCR, TCRdb re-called the multiplex PCR reads, giving one row per CDR3 protein. This sample yields roughly 530,000 distinct CDR3 sequences, of which 15% to 20% are seen a single time; around 25% belongs to the top ten. The sample also formed part of further work on T cells in Graves' hyperthyroidism and ophthalmopathy. This second study notes: Ophthalmopathy prediction by the model preceded onset by a median about 6.8 months.

The origin of this receptor is a woman aged 40 to 65 with Graves disease. Sequenced here: peripheral blood mononuclear cells (PBMCs), sampled at new diagnosis, from a patient treated with antithyroid drugs. This chain connects TRBV19 to TRBJ1-1, with D possibly matching TRBD1 (5 bases). The CDR3 DNA is TGTGCCAGTAGTACCTGGGGGACCATGAACACTGAAGCTTTCTTT. Its translation: CASSTWGTMNTEAFF.